This T cell receptor (beta chain) was sequenced for a study of T-cell reconstitution after alpha-beta-depleted transplantation in children. General study points: Reportedly, roughly two months post-transplant, alpha-beta T cells arose from several hundred expanded graft clones. Surviving thymic progenitors and recipient T cells were the source of high TCRbeta diversity at day 60 in some patients. T-cell counts and diversity at one year post-transplant came mainly from newly produced T cells.

During its preparation, the TCRbeta library received unique molecular identifiers. TCRdb passed the PCR reads through MiXCR, listing each CDR3 protein once. Among fewer than 85,000 distinct CDR3 sequences listed, roughly 14% were seen once. The CDR3 loop spans 16 amino acids. The germline V gene has CDR1 MNHEY and CDR2 SVGAGI. Trimming cost V 2 bases and J 5 bases; bases outside gene matches: 6. This clonotype was observed a handful of times. The antigen is undetermined. The sequencing here drew on PBMCs, mostly from graft donor cells, taken 180 days after TCRalphabeta/CD19-depleted stem cell transplant. The V gene is TRBV6-5, the J gene TRBJ2-7; 13 bases line up with TRBD2. The clonotype originates from a male patient between 2 and 15 years old who had a stem cell transplant for acute lymphoblastic leukemia, so the T cells may come from the graft donor. The CDR3 coding sequence is TGTGCCAGCAGTTACCGTGGACTAGCGGGAGTCCACGAGCAGTACTTC. Protein product: CASSYRGLAGVHEQYF.